This paragraph reports one T cell receptor (beta chain). As yet, its antigen is unknown. Study-level results: Tumor memory CD4+ T cell TCR gene usage was found to cluster with blood and lymph node memory CD4+ cells and with lymph node naive CD4+ cells.

Per the germline V gene, CDR1 is LGHDT and CDR2 is YNNKEL (reference sequence). The CDR3 length is 13 residues. Trimming took 2 bases from V and 7 from J, leaving 11 bases between them. Naive CD4+ T cells were purified with Tregs depleted by CD25. Full-length variable regions came from constant-region reverse primers plus semi-nested Nested Universal Primer A PCR. TCRdb recomputed calls from the 5' RACE reads with MiXCR, one row per CDR3 protein. The sample comprises about 62,000 distinct CDR3 sequences, nearly 30% of which are singletons, and 2% to 2.5% rests with the top ten. The clonotype comes from a female donor with breast cancer. The V gene is TRBV3-1, the J gene TRBJ2-5; D gene unclear. The sample consisted of tumor-infiltrating naive CD4+ T cells sorted from the breast tumor. The subset here: naive CD4+ T cells, CD4+CD45RA+CD25-. The CDR3 coding sequence is TGTGCCAGCAGCCAATCCCCCAGAGGGACCCAGTACTTC. Translated, it gives CASSQSPRGTQYF.